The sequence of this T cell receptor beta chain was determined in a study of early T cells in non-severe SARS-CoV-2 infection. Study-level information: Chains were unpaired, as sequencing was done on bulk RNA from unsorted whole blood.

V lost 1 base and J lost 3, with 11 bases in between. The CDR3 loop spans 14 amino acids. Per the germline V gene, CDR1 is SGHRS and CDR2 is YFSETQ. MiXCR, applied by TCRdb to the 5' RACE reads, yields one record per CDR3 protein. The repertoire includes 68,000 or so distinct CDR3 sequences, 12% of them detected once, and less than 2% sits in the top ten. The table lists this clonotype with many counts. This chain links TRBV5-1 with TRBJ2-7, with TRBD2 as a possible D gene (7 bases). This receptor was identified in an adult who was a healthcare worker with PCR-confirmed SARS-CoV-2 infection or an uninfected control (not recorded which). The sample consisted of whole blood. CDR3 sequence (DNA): TGCGCCAGCAGCTTGAGCGGGACACTCTACGAGCAGTACTTC. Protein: CASSLSGTLYEQYF.